The 27 T cell receptor beta chains in this list originate from one sample, sequenced in a study of T cells in localized non-small cell lung cancer. Profiling relied on immunoSEQ multiplex PCR, and the TCRdb table lists in-frame clones only, not all of them. The table shows under 40,000 clones, with around nine tenths occurring only once. Sequenced here: peripheral blood, sampled before any cancer treatment. Receptors originate from a woman aged 35-75 years with stage I lung adenocarcinoma.

V is TRBV18 and J is TRBJ1-5; D is possibly TRBD1 (5 bases). CDR1 and CDR2 from the germline V gene are KGHSH and LQKENI. CDR3 length equals 13 residues. V lost 5 bases to trimming and J lost 7 bases, with 12 bases between them. Here the CDR3 DNA reads TGTGCCAGCTCATTTACGGGGGAACAGCCCCAGCATTTT. Amino acid sequence: CASSFTGEQPQHF.

The chain is built from TRBV19 and TRBJ1-4; 8 positions match TRBD1. The CDR3 runs to 12 residues. J lost 7 bases, V lost 7 bases, and 2 bases had no gene match. Germline V gives CDR1 LNHDA, CDR2 SQIVND (reference sequence). The CDR3 is CASKQGAEKLFF. CDR3 sequence (DNA): TGTGCCAGTAAGCAGGGGGCTGAAAAACTGTTTTTT.

This sequence joins TRBV27 and TRBJ2-7; 9 nucleotides line up with TRBD1. V trimming: 5 bases; J trimming: 5 bases; junction bases outside the gene matches: 10. Germline CDR1 is MNHEY and CDR2 is SMNVEV (reference sequence). The CDR3 is 15 residues long. The CDR3 coding sequence is TGTGCCAGCAGTGGGGGGACAGGGAGACATGACGAGCAGTACTTC. Encoded protein: CASSGGTGRHDEQYF.

The chain has TRBV6-6 and TRBJ1-1; TRBD1 matches at 8 bases. This CDR3 is built from 15 residues. V gave up 4 bases and J gave up 1 base; unmatched junction bases: 5. Per germline, CDR1 MNHNY and CDR2 SVGAGI (reference sequence). The CDR3 sequence: CASSLTGTGNTEAFF. CDR3 DNA: TGTGCCAGCAGTTTGACCGGGACAGGGAACACTGAAGCTTTCTTT.

The chain recombines TRBV7-2 with TRBJ1-4, with D unresolved. V was trimmed by 2 bases and J by 5 bases, leaving 9 bases between them. CDR1 and CDR2 from the germline V gene are SGHTA and FQGNSA. This CDR3 has 14 residues. CDR3 region: CASSLRGENEKLFF. The CDR3 coding sequence is TGTGCCAGCAGCTTAAGAGGCGAGAATGAAAAACTGTTTTTT.

V gene TRBV7-9 combines with J gene TRBJ2-6; D gene unclear. The ends were cut back, 1 base at V and 3 bases at J, with 1 base in the middle. Germline V gene lookup returns CDR1 SEHNR and CDR2 FQNEAQ (reference sequence). This CDR3 comprises 13 residues. The CDR3 here is CASSLGGANVLTF. Here the CDR3 DNA reads TGTGCCAGCAGCTTAGGTGGGGCCAACGTCCTGACTTTC.

The chain recombines TRBV5-4 with TRBJ2-3; TRBD1 matches at 7 bases. The CDR3 is made up of 15 amino acids. The ends lost 4 bases at V and 4 bases at J; junction bases unmatched: 9. Per germline, CDR1 SGHNT and CDR2 YYREEE (reference sequence). The CDR3 nucleotides read TGTGCCAGCAGCGACCGGGACAGCAACGCAGATACGCAGTATTTT. Protein: CASSDRDSNADTQYF.

The V and J genes are TRBV10-3 and TRBJ1-6; weak D call: TRBD1 (5 bases). Germline lookup yields CDR1 ENHRY and CDR2 SYGVKD. The CDR3 runs 15 residues. Deletions cut 3 bases from V and 4 bases from J, with 10 bases between. CDR3 amino acids: CAISDGAEYNSPLHF. Written as DNA, the CDR3 is TGTGCCATCAGTGATGGGGCGGAATATAATTCACCCCTCCACTTT.

This rearrangement joins TRBV27 to TRBJ2-2, with D possibly matching TRBD2 (6 bases). This CDR3 is built from 14 residues. V shed 1 base and J shed 7 bases, with 10 bases lying between them. Germline CDR1 reads MNHEY; CDR2 reads SMNVEV (reference sequence). CDR3 sequence reads: CASSLLREDGELFF. The CDR3 nucleotides read TGTGCCAGCAGTTTATTAAGGGAGGACGGGGAGCTGTTTTTT.

V gene TRBV5-5 combines with J gene TRBJ1-2, with a weak D call TRBD1 (5 bases). Germline CDR1 is SGHKS and CDR2 is YYEKEE (reference sequence). The V end was cut by 5 bases, the J end by 7 bases, with 15 bases between. CDR3 length: 13 amino acids. The CDR3 here is CASRPHVGAGYTF. In nucleotides, the CDR3 is TGTGCCAGCAGACCACACGTAGGGGCTGGCTACACCTTC.

This clone showed up just a few times. The chain links TRBV6-5 to TRBJ1-1; tentative D call: TRBD1 (6 bases). V lost 2 bases, J lost 0 bases, and 10 bases lay in between. The V gene's germline CDR1 is MNHEY and CDR2 SVGAGI. This CDR3 contains 15 residues. CDR3 protein: CASSYPGAVNTEAFF. The CDR3 DNA reads as TGTGCCAGCAGTTACCCAGGGGCGGTGAACACTGAAGCTTTCTTT.

This chain links TRBV9 with TRBJ2-3; D not certain. The CDR3 is made up of 12 amino acids. Germline CDR1 reads SGDLS; CDR2 reads YYNGEE. The V end was cut by 1 base, the J end by 5 bases, with 5 bases between. CDR3 coding DNA: TGTGCCAGCAGCGTACAGGAAGATACGCAGTATTTT. Protein: CASSVQEDTQYF.

This sequence joins TRBV5-6 and TRBJ1-2; 8 nucleotides line up with TRBD1. The CDR3 is 16 residues long. V lost 4 bases to trimming and J lost 8 bases; unmatched junction nucleotides: 16. In germline, CDR1 is SGHDT, CDR2 YYEEEE. For the CDR3, the DNA is TGTGCCAGCAGCCTGGGGTTGGGACAGGTCCTTCGGGGCTACACCTTC. As protein: CASSLGLGQVLRGYTF.

The rearrangement uses TRBV7-6 and TRBJ1-3, with TRBD1 identical over 7 bases. V dropped 5 bases and J dropped 0; count of bases not matched to a gene: 10. The germline gives CDR1 SGHVS, CDR2 FNYEAQ. The CDR3 runs to 17 residues. CDR3 protein: CASSLEPGQLSGNTIYF. The CDR3 bases are TGTGCCAGCAGCCTTGAACCGGGACAGCTCTCTGGAAACACCATATATTTT. Supplemented by reference TRBV7-6 and TRBJ1-3, the full variable domain reads GAGVSQSPRYKVTKRGQDVALRCDPISGHVSLYWYRQALGQGPEFLTYFNYEAQQDKSGLPNDRFSAERPEGSISTLTIQRTEQRDSAMYRCASSLEPGQLSGNTIYFGEGSWLTVV.

The chain combines TRBV10-1 with TRBJ2-1; D possibly corresponds to TRBD2 (6 bases). The CDR3 length is 15 residues. V was cut by 2 bases and J by 3 bases, with 11 bases left in between. Germline V gene data show CDR1 as WNHNN and CDR2 as SYGVQD (reference sequence). The CDR3 protein is CASSEIAVRYNEQFF. The CDR3 nucleotides are TGCGCCAGCAGTGAGATAGCGGTCCGCTACAATGAGCAGTTCTTC.

This clone was recorded a few times. The rearrangement joins TRBV27 to TRBJ1-1; D uncertain. The germline V and J ends were trimmed by 4 bases and 0 bases, with 9 bases remaining between them. The CDR3 runs to 14 residues. Germline CDR1 and CDR2: MNHEY and SMNVEV (reference sequence). CDR3 coding DNA: TGTGCCAGCAGTTGGAGCCTCATGAACACTGAAGCTTTCTTT. Its translation is CASSWSLMNTEAFF.

This chain joins TRBV29-1 and TRBJ2-2; D is possibly TRBD1 (5 bases). This CDR3 spans 13 amino acids. The germline V gene encodes CDR1 SQVTM and CDR2 ANQGSEA. V was clipped by 7 bases and J by 1 base, with 10 bases between them. This CDR3 reads CSAGQRNTGELFF. CDR3 nucleotides: TGCAGCGCAGGACAAAGGAACACCGGGGAGCTGTTTTTT.

The V gene is TRBV9, the J gene TRBJ2-3, with unresolved D. CDR1 and CDR2 (germline): SGDLS, YYNGEE. The CDR3 covers 12 residues. V lost 4 bases and J 2 bases, leaving 5 bases between the germline ends. The CDR3 loop reads CASSPFTDTQYF. The DNA for the CDR3 is TGTGCCAGCAGCCCATTCACAGATACGCAGTATTTT.

The chain carries TRBV19 and TRBJ1-5, with 7 bases aligning to TRBD1. The CDR3 runs to 15 residues. The V gene end was trimmed by 6 bases and the J gene end by 7 bases; junction bases not matched to a gene: 12. Germline V lookup: CDR1 LNHDA, CDR2 SQIVND (reference sequence). The CDR3 loop is CASRISDRSMQPQHF. The CDR3 bases are TGTGCCAGTAGGATATCGGACAGGTCGATGCAGCCCCAGCATTTT. Supplemented by reference TRBV19 and TRBJ1-5, the full variable domain reads DGGITQSPKYLFRKEGQNVTLSCEQNLNHDAMYWYRQDPGQGLRLIYYSQIVNDFQKGDIAEGYSVSREKKESFPLTVTSAQKNPTAFYLCASRISDRSMQPQHFGDGTRLSIL.

V usage is TRBV5-1 and J usage is TRBJ1-5, with TRBD1 matching 9 bases. CDR3 size: 17 residues. V dropped 4 bases and J dropped 5; count of bases not matched to a gene: 13. Germline loops: CDR1 SGHRS, CDR2 YFSETQ. DNA for the CDR3: TGCGCCAGCAGCCCAGGGGACAGGGTTAATAGGGATCAGCCCCAGCATTTT. Translated: CASSPGDRVNRDQPQHF.

This chain links TRBV4-3 with TRBJ1-5; perhaps TRBD1 as D (6 bases). This CDR3 comprises 15 residues. Germline CDR1 is LGHNA and CDR2 is YSLEER. The V and J ends lost 0 bases and 5 bases respectively, with 11 bases between them. For the CDR3, the DNA is TGCGCCAGCAGCCAAGATTGGACAGCTTATCAGCCCCAGCATTTT. This sequence encodes CASSQDWTAYQPQHF.

The J gene is TRBJ1-1, the V gene TRBV27; D remains unclear. CDR1 MNHEY and CDR2 SMNVEV come from the germline V gene (reference sequence). The CDR3 runs 15 residues. The V and J ends lost 7 bases and 3 bases respectively, with 18 bases between them. The DNA for the CDR3 is TGTGCCAGCACCGCTTACTGGAGTGGGGACACTGAAGCTTTCTTT. This sequence encodes CASTAYWSGDTEAFF.

Only one count was recorded for this clone. The chain joins TRBV7-8 to TRBJ2-5; D not certain. In germline, CDR1 is SGHVS, CDR2 FQNEAQ. V lost 2 bases and J 5 bases, leaving 18 bases between the germline ends. This CDR3 is built from 16 residues. The CDR3 loop reads CASSLMGWRPDETQYF. CDR3 bases: TGTGCCAGCAGCTTAATGGGCTGGAGACCAGACGAGACCCAGTACTTC.

This clone was seen once. The genes are TRBV7-9 and TRBJ1-2; D is possibly TRBD1 (5 bases). Germline lookup yields CDR1 SEHNR and CDR2 FQNEAQ (reference sequence). The V gene lost 5 bases and the J gene lost 0 bases, with 10 bases spanning the gap. This CDR3 contains 14 residues. CDR3 region: CASSPTGPNYGYTF. CDR3 in DNA: TGTGCCAGCAGCCCTACAGGACCTAACTATGGCTACACCTTC. Together with reference TRBV7-9 and TRBJ1-2, the CDR3 gives the full variable domain: DTGVSQNPRHKITKRGQNVTFRCDPISEHNRLYWYRQTLGQGPEFLTYFQNEAQLEKSRLLSDRFSAERPKGSFSTLEIQRTEQGDSAMYLCASSPTGPNYGYTFGSGTRLTVV.

The gene calls are TRBV29-1 and TRBJ2-7; either TRBD1 or TRBD2 may supply D (5 bases each). Trimming took 7 bases from V and 2 from J, leaving 9 bases between them. Germline V gene lookup returns CDR1 SQVTM and CDR2 ANQGSEA. The CDR3 is made up of 11 amino acids. CDR3 loop: CSGRGPYEQYF. CDR3 in DNA: TGCAGCGGCCGGGGACCCTACGAGCAGTACTTC.

The chain employs TRBV7-3 and TRBJ2-7; a weak D match, TRBD2 (7 bases). The CDR3 loop spans 13 amino acids. V shed 5 bases and J shed 12 bases, with 20 bases lying between them. Germline V lookup: CDR1 SGHTA, CDR2 FQGTGA. As DNA, the CDR3 is TGTGCCAGCAGCCCAAGGGAGGGGGATCTTAGGTACTTC. It translates to CASSPREGDLRYF.

This clone is a singleton in its sample. V is TRBV11-3 and J is TRBJ2-1; D gene ambiguous. The germline V gene encodes CDR1 SGHNT and CDR2 YENEEA. The CDR3 extends over 13 amino acids. Trimming pared 5 bases from V and 0 bases from J, leaving 5 bases between. CDR3 loop: CASSANSYNEQFF. The CDR3 DNA reads as TGTGCCAGCAGCGCCAACTCCTACAATGAGCAGTTCTTC.